Presented here are 32 T cell receptor beta chains from one specimen sequenced in a study of T cells in Graves' hyperthyroidism and ophthalmopathy (dated by TCRdb to about 2019). Libraries were prepared through multiplex PCR. Sequencing took place on an Illumina HiSeq 2000. TCR beta CDR3 regions were amplified from RNA transcripts. The first round of RT-PCR for the TCR CDR3 was performed with the HTBI primer set and the Qiagen OneStep RT-PCR kit. Using fastp at Q25 and MiXCR, TCRdb reprocessed the public reads and kept productive beta chains. Identical CDR3 proteins give one entry, which carries the most common genes and DNA. The sample table shows around 450,000 distinct CDR3 sequences, and about a sixth are seen once. The ten largest clonotypes hold 13% to 15% of the sample. Sequences were obtained from blood. The receptor set was obtained from a woman aged 18-29 years with Graves' hyperthyroidism.

The rearrangement joins TRBV10-3 to TRBJ2-3; TRBD2 agrees at 11 bases. Germline loops: CDR1 ENHRY, CDR2 SYGVKD. CDR3 size: 15 residues. The V gene end was trimmed by 7 bases and the J gene end by 1 base; junction bases not matched to a gene: 4. CDR3 in DNA: TGTGCCATCACCGGGACTAGCGGAGGCACAGATACGCAGTATTTT. Its protein product is CAITGTSGGTDTQYF.

This clonotype was counted only a few times. The chain uses TRBV4-3 and TRBJ1-2; a possible D gene is TRBD1 (5 bases). This CDR3 has 14 residues. Deletions cut 0 bases from V and 7 bases from J, with 12 bases between. Germline V gives CDR1 LGHNA, CDR2 YSLEER. The CDR3 DNA sequence: TGCGCCAGCAGCCAAGACCAGGGAATGGGTGGCTACACCTTC. Translation: CASSQDQGMGGYTF.

This clonotype has only a few counts. J is TRBJ2-6 and V is TRBV5-8, with D perhaps matching TRBD1 (5 bases). Looked up from germline, CDR1 is SGHTS and CDR2 is YDEGEE. The CDR3 loop spans 16 amino acids. The germline V and J ends were trimmed by 6 bases and 1 base, with 14 bases remaining between them. CDR3 residues: CASTERSGSGANVLTF. Written as DNA, the CDR3 is TGTGCCAGCACCGAGAGATCAGGGTCTGGGGCCAACGTCCTGACTTTC.

In its sample, this clonotype was seen a few times. The chain combines TRBV28 with TRBJ2-7; 9 positions agree with TRBD2. Germline values: CDR1 MDHEN, CDR2 SYDVKM. With 6 bases clipped from V and 6 bases from J, the junction kept 12 bases outside the gene matches. The CDR3 contains 15 residues. CDR3 amino acids: CASSRGGAGVAEQYF. For the CDR3, the DNA is TGTGCCAGCAGCCGCGGGGGGGCGGGAGTAGCCGAGCAGTACTTC.

This clonotype was found many times. The chain's CDR3 is CASSQIDRRDEKLFF. The CDR3 DNA follows: TGTGCCAGCAGCCAAATTGACAGAAGGGACGAAAAACTGTTTTTT. This chain joins TRBV4-2 and TRBJ1-4; D possibly corresponds to TRBD1 (5 bases). The CDR3 is made up of 15 amino acids. Germline V gene data show CDR1 as LGHNA and CDR2 as YNFKEQ. V was clipped by 2 bases and J by 8 bases, with 15 bases between them.

This clonotype was observed a handful of times. The V call is TRBV19, the J call TRBJ2-3; 7 bases map to TRBD1. J was trimmed by 2 bases and V by 5 bases; bases with no gene match: 7. CDR3 length: 15 amino acids. CDR1 and CDR2 from the germline V gene are LNHDA and SQIVND (reference sequence). The CDR3 DNA reads as TGTGCCAGTAGTTCGGGACAGCTTGTCACAGATACGCAGTATTTT. It encodes CASSSGQLVTDTQYF. Full variable domain (remainder filled in from reference TRBV19 and TRBJ2-3): DGGITQSPKYLFRKEGQNVTLSCEQNLNHDAMYWYRQDPGQGLRLIYYSQIVNDFQKGDIAEGYSVSREKKESFPLTVTSAQKNPTAFYLCASSSGQLVTDTQYFGPGTRLTVL.

This clonotype turned up a few times. The V and J genes are TRBV4-3 and TRBJ1-4; D is unclear. Germline CDR1 reads LGHNA; CDR2 reads YSLEER. The germline V and J ends were trimmed by 1 base and 8 bases, with 8 bases remaining between them. The CDR3 covers 13 residues. The CDR3 sequence is CASSQVEREKLFF. CDR3 DNA: TGCGCCAGCAGCCAAGTGGAGAGAGAAAAACTGTTTTTT.

This clonotype has a count of ten or more. This chain uses TRBV6-1 with TRBJ1-1; D is undetermined. V was shortened by 7 bases and J by 2 bases, with 14 bases between the two germline ends. This CDR3 contains 14 residues. Germline V CDR1 and CDR2: MNHNS, SASEGT. The CDR3 DNA reads as TGTGCCAGCACCGAAGGCGGGTCTAACACTGAAGCTTTCTTT. It yields the protein CASTEGGSNTEAFF.

This clonotype was picked up many times. The chain links TRBV5-1 to TRBJ2-2; D not certain. The CDR3 contains 12 residues. CDR1 is SGHRS and CDR2 is YFSETQ in the germline V gene. Trimming removed 5 bases from V and 3 bases from J, with 5 bases in between. As DNA, the CDR3 is TGCGCCAGCAGTTGGGACACCGGGGAGCTGTTTTTT. Protein: CASSWDTGELFF.

With regard to this clonotype: Sequence at one end of the junction differs from germline and may be a read error. The rearrangement joins TRBV5-1 to TRBJ2-7; TRBD1 aligns across 8 bases. CDR3 length: 16 amino acids. Germline V lookup: CDR1 SGHRS, CDR2 YFSETQ. As DNA, the CDR3 is TGCGCCAGCAGCTTGGGTTTGGGGACAGGTACCTACGAGCAGTGCTTC. Translated: CASSLGLGTGTYEQCF.

This clonotype was found a few times. An end of the junction does not agree with germline; a read error may underlie this. The chain has TRBV20-1 and TRBJ2-2; 7 bases match TRBD2. Germline V lookup: CDR1 DFQATT, CDR2 SNEGSKA (reference sequence). CDR3 length: 16 residues. Here the CDR3 DNA reads TGCAGTGCTAGAGTCGTCGGGAGGCTGAACACTGGGGAGCTGTTTTTT. Translated: CSARVVGRLNTGELFF.

The chain uses TRBV10-3 and TRBJ2-7, with unresolved D. The CDR3 has 13 residues. From germline, CDR1 is ENHRY and CDR2 SYGVKD. The germline V and J ends were trimmed by 10 bases and 4 bases, with 17 bases remaining between them. In DNA form, the CDR3 reads TGTGCCACCGAAAGGGCCGAAGAGTACGAGCAGTACTTC. Its translation: CATERAEEYEQYF.

This clonotype showed up just a few times. This chain uses TRBV20-1 with TRBJ2-1, with 8 bases aligning to TRBD2. With V trimmed by 3 bases and J by 5 bases, 6 bases remained unmatched. Germline V lookup: CDR1 DFQATT, CDR2 SNEGSKA (reference sequence). CDR3 size: 14 residues. The CDR3 nucleotides read TGCAGTGCTAGTAAAGCGGGAGTGGACAATGAGCAGTTCTTC. It is translated as CSASKAGVDNEQFF.

This clonotype was recorded at least ten times. J is TRBJ2-5 and V is TRBV12-3 or TRBV12-4; the match to TRBD1 covers 8 bases. Losses at the gene ends were 3 bases for V and 4 bases for J; bases not matched to a gene: 10. This CDR3 has 16 amino acids. This chain's CDR3 is CASSFNPRGLGETQYF. The CDR3, as DNA: TGTGCCAGCAGTTTTAACCCCAGGGGGCTCGGAGAGACCCAGTACTTC.

This clonotype was recorded at least ten times. The genes are TRBV7-9 and TRBJ2-1, with a tentative D call TRBD2 (7 bases). Germline CDR1 is SEHNR and CDR2 is FQNEAQ (reference sequence). V gave up 5 bases and J gave up 3 bases, with 17 bases separating them. CDR3 size: 16 residues. This CDR3 reads CASSGSGGAGYNEQFF. As DNA, the CDR3 is TGTGCCAGCAGCGGGAGTGGGGGGGCAGGCTACAATGAGCAGTTCTTC.

The chain carries TRBV11-2 and TRBJ2-3; 9 bases agree with TRBD2. J gave up 1 base and V 4 bases, and 9 bases lay outside the gene matches. Germline V gene lookup returns CDR1 SGHAT and CDR2 FQNNGV. This CDR3 comprises 17 residues. The CDR3 spells CASSSIRGLAGTDTQYF. For the CDR3, the DNA is TGTGCCAGCAGCTCCATCCGGGGACTAGCCGGCACAGATACGCAGTATTTT.

Turning to this clonotype: A much larger clone lies one base from this, so it may be a read error. V gene TRBV7-2 combines with J gene TRBJ2-5, with 8 bases that match TRBD2. The CDR3 contains 12 residues. Germline CDR1 and CDR2: SGHTA and FQGNSA. V shed 10 bases, J shed 13 bases, and the junction held 14 bases outside the gene matches. The CDR3 nucleotides read TGTGCCAACAGTACGACGGGGGGGGCGGGGTACTTC. This gives the protein CANSTTGGAGYF.

This clonotype was seen ten or more times. The rearrangement joins TRBV2 to TRBJ2-1; TRBD2 matches at 13 bases. The J segment lost 8 bases and the V segment lost 6 bases, leaving 7 bases of the junction unmatched. Germline CDR1 and CDR2: SNHLY and FYNNEI. This CDR3 is built from 15 residues. The CDR3 bases are TGTGCCAGCAGGGGCGGGACTAGCGGGGCCTATGAGCAGTTCTTC. It yields the protein CASRGGTSGAYEQFF.

In this sample, this clonotype turned up many times. This sequence joins TRBV12-3 or TRBV12-4 and TRBJ2-3; D is unclear. V dropped 6 bases and J dropped 2 bases, with 9 bases sitting between them. There are 13 residues in the CDR3. The CDR3, as DNA: TGTGCCAGCAGAATGGGATCCACAGATACGCAGTATTTT. Protein: CASRMGSTDTQYF.

This chain uses TRBV20-1 with TRBJ1-1; unclear D gene. The V end was cut by 6 bases, the J end by 1 base, with 15 bases between. CDR1 is DFQATT, CDR2 SNEGSKA, per germline (reference sequence). CDR3 size: 14 residues. The DNA of the CDR3 is TGCAGTGCATACCGGGCGCGGGGGAACACTGAAGCTTTCTTT. This gives the protein CSAYRARGNTEAFF.

In this sample, this clonotype turned up many times. The J gene is TRBJ1-2, the V gene TRBV3-1; no reliable D call. Trimming removed 5 bases at V and 3 bases at J, with 10 bases between. The CDR3 extends over 13 amino acids. Germline loops: CDR1 LGHDT, CDR2 YNNKEL (reference sequence). The CDR3 spells CASSFGRDYGYTF. The CDR3, as DNA: TGTGCCAGCAGCTTCGGGAGGGACTATGGCTACACCTTC.

The table lists this clonotype with a few counts. The rearrangement joins TRBV20-1 to TRBJ1-2, with D unresolved. V was clipped by 0 bases and J by 10 bases, with 6 bases between them. The CDR3 is 10 residues long. Germline CDR1 reads DFQATT; CDR2 reads SNEGSKA (reference sequence). The DNA of the CDR3 is TGCAGTGCTAGAGACAGCCTCTACACCTTC. Encoded protein: CSARDSLYTF.

The chain employs TRBV5-1 and TRBJ2-3, with 9 bases matching TRBD1. Unmatched junction bases numbered 9, after V lost 3 bases and J lost 4 bases. The V gene's germline CDR1 is SGHRS and CDR2 YFSETQ. The CDR3 is made up of 16 amino acids. The DNA of the CDR3 is TGCGCCAGCAGCTCAACCGGGACAGGGAGGGCAGATACGCAGTATTTT. It is translated as CASSSTGTGRADTQYF.

The rearrangement uses TRBV19 and TRBJ2-5; 9 nucleotides agree with TRBD1. The junction had 7 bases not matched to a gene; V was cut back by 3 bases and J by 2 bases. The length of the CDR3 is 16 residues. Germline CDR1 reads LNHDA; CDR2 reads SQIVND (reference sequence). The CDR3 region is CASSMAGTGRQETQYF. For the CDR3, the DNA is TGTGCCAGTAGTATGGCCGGGACAGGGAGACAAGAGACCCAGTACTTC.

This chain joins TRBV28 and TRBJ2-7; 10 positions match TRBD2. V was pared by 2 bases and J by 3 bases, with 7 bases of the junction left unmatched. In germline, CDR1 is MDHEN, CDR2 SYDVKM. The CDR3 runs 16 residues. The CDR3 protein is CASSLASGSTGYEQYF. The CDR3 coding sequence is TGTGCCAGCAGTTTAGCTAGCGGGAGTACGGGCTACGAGCAGTACTTC.

There are many counts of this clonotype. The chain's CDR3 is CASSQVGGGLGETQYF. CDR3 coding DNA: TGTGCCAGCAGTCAAGTAGGAGGTGGTTTGGGAGAGACCCAGTACTTC. The chain combines TRBV28 with TRBJ2-5; a weak D match, TRBD2 (5 bases). V was pared by 5 bases and J by 4 bases, with 20 bases between. The germline CDR1 and CDR2 sequences are MDHEN and SYDVKM. CDR3 size: 16 residues.

The V gene is TRBV9, the J gene TRBJ1-4; D is uncertain. The germline CDR1 and CDR2 sequences are SGDLS and YYNGEE. Trimming shortened V by 0 bases and J by 7 bases, and 10 bases separated the two germline ends. The CDR3 is 14 amino acids. CDR3 amino acids: CASSVGRNGEKLFF. CDR3 DNA: TGTGCCAGCAGCGTAGGGCGCAACGGTGAAAAACTGTTTTTT.

Ten or more counts support this clonotype. The rearrangement uses TRBV20-1 and TRBJ2-3; perhaps TRBD2 as D (6 bases). The CDR3 loop spans 15 amino acids. The V end lost 5 bases, the J end lost 1 base, and 16 bases lay between the germline ends. Per germline, CDR1 DFQATT and CDR2 SNEGSKA (reference sequence). This chain's CDR3 is CSAEMTRVGTDTQYF. CDR3 bases: TGCAGTGCTGAGATGACTAGAGTTGGCACAGATACGCAGTATTTT.

This clonotype was seen ten or more times. The genes are TRBV5-6 and TRBJ2-3; maybe TRBD2 (7 bases). The CDR3 extends over 18 amino acids. Per the germline V gene, CDR1 is SGHDT and CDR2 is YYEEEE. V was clipped by 1 base and J by 1 base, with 19 bases between them. This CDR3 reads CASSLYRGGADGTDTQYF. CDR3 bases: TGTGCCAGCAGCTTGTATCGTGGGGGGGCGGACGGCACAGATACGCAGTATTTT. Together with reference TRBV5-6 and TRBJ2-3, the CDR3 gives the full variable domain: DAGVTQSPTHLIKTRGQQVTLRCSPKSGHDTVSWYQQALGQGPQFIFQYYEEEERQRGNFPDRFSGHQFPNYSSELNVNALLLGDSALYLCASSLYRGGADGTDTQYFGPGTRLTVL.

In its sample, this clonotype was seen a few times. This chain links TRBV5-6 with TRBJ1-6; 7 bases map to TRBD1. Per germline, CDR1 SGHDT and CDR2 YYEEEE. V shed 5 bases, J shed 8 bases, and the junction held 10 bases outside the gene matches. The CDR3 contains 15 residues. The chain's CDR3 is CASRGPGTAYSPLHF. In nucleotides, the CDR3 is TGTGCCAGCAGAGGGCCAGGGACAGCCTATTCACCCCTCCACTTT. The whole variable domain, remainder taken from reference TRBV5-6 and TRBJ1-6, is DAGVTQSPTHLIKTRGQQVTLRCSPKSGHDTVSWYQQALGQGPQFIFQYYEEEERQRGNFPDRFSGHQFPNYSSELNVNALLLGDSALYLCASRGPGTAYSPLHFGNGTRLTVT.

In the case of this clonotype: The junction departs from germline at one end; a sequencing error may be responsible. This rearrangement joins TRBV7-9 to TRBJ2-1; 9 bases map to TRBD2. From germline, CDR1 is SEHNR and CDR2 FQNEAQ (reference sequence). The CDR3 sequence is 16 residues long. In DNA, the CDR3 is TGTGCCAGCAGCTTAAGCTCTACTAGCGGGCTTAATGAGCAGCTCTTC. It translates to CASSLSSTSGLNEQLF.

This clonotype has just a few counts. The J gene is TRBJ1-6, the V gene TRBV20-1, with D possibly TRBD1 on 5 matching bases. The CDR3 covers 13 residues. Trimming pared 3 bases from V and 5 bases from J, leaving 8 bases between. Looked up from germline, CDR1 is DFQATT and CDR2 is SNEGSKA (reference sequence). CDR3 in amino acids: CSARGGNNSPLHF. CDR3 nucleotide sequence: TGCAGTGCTAGGGGGGGGAATAATTCACCCCTCCACTTT.